A single sample gave rise to the 5 T cell receptor beta chains below, sequenced in a study of cytomegalovirus exposure and HLA in healthy donors. Vbeta (60) and Jbeta (13) primers were used in the PCR. TCRdb keeps only in-frame clones here, not all; method: immunoSEQ multiplex PCR. This sample has 100,000 to 150,000 clones; under 90% occur once, and the top ten carry about 0.71%. The sequenced sample consisted of PBMCs. These receptors all stem from a young man in good health and CMV-seronegative.

The gene calls are TRBV18 and TRBJ1-1; no definite D call. The CDR3 runs 15 residues. V lost 2 bases and J lost 4, with 14 bases in between. Germline CDR1 KGHSH, CDR2 LQKENI. The CDR3 DNA sequence: TGTGCCAGCTCACCAGAGAATACGGCGGGCACTGAAGCTTTCTTT. It translates to CASSPENTAGTEAFF.

The rearrangement uses TRBV10-3 and TRBJ2-6; D is unresolved. Germline lookup yields CDR1 ENHRY and CDR2 SYGVKD. The CDR3 totals 17 residues. V was clipped by 4 bases and J by 1 base, with 14 bases between them. As DNA, the CDR3 is TGTGCCATCAGTGTCGAGCAACCGGGTTCTGGGGCCAACGTCCTGACTTTC. Its protein product is CAISVEQPGSGANVLTF.

This sequence joins TRBV19 and TRBJ1-5; unclear D gene. The CDR3 is 14 amino acids. Trimming took 7 bases from V and 3 from J, leaving 13 bases between them. Germline V lookup: CDR1 LNHDA, CDR2 SQIVND (reference sequence). The CDR3 DNA follows: TGTGCCAGTACTCCCCTGAGAATCAATCAGCCCCAGCATTTT. It yields the protein CASTPLRINQPQHF.

There are a few counts of this clone. The rearrangement uses TRBV12-5 and TRBJ1-5; D is possibly TRBD1 (5 bases). With 3 bases removed from V and 4 bases from J, the gap between germline ends came to 16 bases. The CDR3 totals 16 residues. Germline V CDR1 and CDR2: LGHNT, FRNRAP. CDR3 sequence (DNA): TGTGCTAGTGGTTTTTCGGAGGGGCGCAGAAATCAGCCCCAGCATTTT. This codes for CASGFSEGRRNQPQHF.

J is TRBJ1-5 and V is TRBV6-6; D not certain. Germline V lookup: CDR1 MNHNY, CDR2 SVGAGI (reference sequence). V gave up 2 bases and J gave up 0 bases, with 8 bases separating them. The CDR3 totals 15 residues. CDR3: CASSYGRSSNQPQHF. Written as DNA, the CDR3 is TGTGCCAGCAGTTACGGCAGGTCTAGCAATCAGCCCCAGCATTTT.